This record covers a single T cell receptor (beta chain). Generated by immunoSEQ multiplex PCR, the TCRdb table keeps only in-frame clones and is missing some. The table has tens of thousands of clones, 80% to 90% seen once. The sample comes from a study of T cell changes during pregnancy in multiple sclerosis. The TCR was taken from a female donor with multiple sclerosis, enrolled in a pregnancy study. Specimen: CD4+ T cells from peripheral blood mononuclear cells, collected after pregnancy.

This CDR3 reads CASSPQGGASQPQHF. CDR3 in DNA: TGTGCCAGCAGCCCCCAGGGTGGGGCCAGTCAGCCCCAGCATTTT. The rearrangement joins TRBV9 to TRBJ1-5; possible D gene TRBD1, 5 bases. Germline V lookup: CDR1 SGDLS, CDR2 YYNGEE. The V end was cut by 4 bases, the J end by 6 bases, with 17 bases between. This CDR3 contains 15 residues. Together with reference TRBV9 and TRBJ1-5, the CDR3 gives the full variable domain: DSGVTQTPKHLITATGQRVTLRCSPRSGDLSVYWYQQSLDQGLQFLIQYYNGEERAKGNILERFSAQQFPDLHSELNLSSLELGDSALYFCASSPQGGASQPQHFGDGTRLSIL.